Given below is one T cell receptor (beta chain) in context. Its antigen is currently unknown. These data originate in a study of response to subunit inactivated influenza vaccine. V was cut by 3 bases and J by 5 bases, with 17 bases left in between. CDR3 size: 16 residues. The germline V gene encodes CDR1 SGHTA and CDR2 FQGNSA. Study conclusions and caveats: The authors proposed limited new T cell recruitment per seasonal influenza vaccination.

TCRdb processed the RT-PCR reads anew with MiXCR; each CDR3 protein has one entry. The sample lists hundreds of thousands of distinct CDR3 sequences; 7.6% were seen once. This sequence was found in a man in his fifties or sixties who received an inactivated influenza vaccine. This specimen consisted of PBMCs from blood, obtained about 24 months after vaccination. The chain carries TRBV7-2 and TRBJ2-1, with D maybe TRBD2 (6 bases). For the CDR3, the DNA is TGTGCCAGCAGCTTTATCTATGCGGGAAGGGACAATGAGCAGTTCTTC. This codes for CASSFIYAGRDNEQFF.